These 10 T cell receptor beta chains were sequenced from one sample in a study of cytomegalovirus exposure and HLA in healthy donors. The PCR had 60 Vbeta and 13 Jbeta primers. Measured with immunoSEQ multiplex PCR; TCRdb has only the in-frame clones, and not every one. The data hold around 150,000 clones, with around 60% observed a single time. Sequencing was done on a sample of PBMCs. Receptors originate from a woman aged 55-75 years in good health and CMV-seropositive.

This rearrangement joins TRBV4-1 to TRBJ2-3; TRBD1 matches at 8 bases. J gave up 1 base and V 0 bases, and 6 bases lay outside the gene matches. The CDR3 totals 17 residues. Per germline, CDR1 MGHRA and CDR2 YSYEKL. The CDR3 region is CASSQDLQDRGTDTQYF. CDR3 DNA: TGCGCCAGCAGCCAAGATCTCCAGGACAGGGGCACAGATACGCAGTATTTT.

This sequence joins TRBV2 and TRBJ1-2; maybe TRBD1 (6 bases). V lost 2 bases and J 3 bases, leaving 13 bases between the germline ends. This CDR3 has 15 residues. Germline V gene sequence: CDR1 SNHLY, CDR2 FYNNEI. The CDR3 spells CASSESRGGHYGYTF. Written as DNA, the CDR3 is TGTGCCAGCAGTGAATCCCGCGGGGGGCACTATGGCTACACCTTC.

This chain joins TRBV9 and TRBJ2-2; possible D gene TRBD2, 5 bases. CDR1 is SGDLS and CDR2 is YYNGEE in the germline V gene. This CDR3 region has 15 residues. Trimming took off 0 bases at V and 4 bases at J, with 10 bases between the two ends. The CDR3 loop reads CASSVGLASTGELFF. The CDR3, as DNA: TGTGCCAGCAGCGTAGGCCTAGCTTCCACCGGGGAGCTGTTTTTT.

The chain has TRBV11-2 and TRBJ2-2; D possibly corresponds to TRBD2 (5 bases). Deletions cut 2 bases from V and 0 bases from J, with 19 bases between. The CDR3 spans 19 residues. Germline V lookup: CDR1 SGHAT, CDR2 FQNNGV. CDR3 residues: CASSLRRMEVTANTGELFF. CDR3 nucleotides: TGTGCCAGCAGCTTACGTCGTATGGAGGTGACTGCGAACACCGGGGAGCTGTTTTTT. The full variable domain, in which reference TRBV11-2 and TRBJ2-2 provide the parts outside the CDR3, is EAGVAQSPRYKIIEKRQSVAFWCNPISGHATLYWYQQILGQGPKLLIQFQNNGVVDDSQLPKDRFSAERLKGVDSTLKIQPAKLEDSAVYLCASSLRRMEVTANTGELFFGEGSRLTVL.

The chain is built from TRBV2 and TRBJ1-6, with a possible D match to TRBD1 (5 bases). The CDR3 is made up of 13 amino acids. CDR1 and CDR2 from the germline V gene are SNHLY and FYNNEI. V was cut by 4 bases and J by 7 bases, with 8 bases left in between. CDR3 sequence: CASSGQGNSPLHF. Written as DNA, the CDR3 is TGTGCCAGCAGTGGGCAGGGAAATTCACCCCTCCACTTT.

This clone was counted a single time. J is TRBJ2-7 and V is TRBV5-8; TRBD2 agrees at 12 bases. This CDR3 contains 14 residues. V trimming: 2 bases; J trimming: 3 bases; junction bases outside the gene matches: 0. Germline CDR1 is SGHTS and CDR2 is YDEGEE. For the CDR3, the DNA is TGTGCCAGCAGCTTACTAGCGGGAGGCTACGAGCAGTACTTC. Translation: CASSLLAGGYEQYF.

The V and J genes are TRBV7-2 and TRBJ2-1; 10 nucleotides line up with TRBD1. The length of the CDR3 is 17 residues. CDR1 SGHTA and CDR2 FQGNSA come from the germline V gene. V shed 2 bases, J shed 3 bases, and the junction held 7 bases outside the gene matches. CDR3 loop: CASSLIGDRGIYNEQFF. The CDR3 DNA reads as TGTGCCAGCAGCTTAATCGGGGACAGGGGTATCTACAATGAGCAGTTCTTC.

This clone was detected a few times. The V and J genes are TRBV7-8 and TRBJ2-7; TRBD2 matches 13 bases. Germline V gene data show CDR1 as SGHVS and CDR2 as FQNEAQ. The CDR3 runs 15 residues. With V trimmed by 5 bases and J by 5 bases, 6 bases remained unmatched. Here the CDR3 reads CASSQGLAGVDEQYF. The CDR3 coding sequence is TGTGCCAGCAGCCAAGGACTAGCGGGAGTCGACGAGCAGTACTTC.

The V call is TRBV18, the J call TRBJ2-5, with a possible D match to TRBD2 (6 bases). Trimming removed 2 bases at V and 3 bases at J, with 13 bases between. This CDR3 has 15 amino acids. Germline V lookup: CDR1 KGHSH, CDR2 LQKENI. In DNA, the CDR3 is TGTGCCAGCTCACCATCACTAGCAGAGAAAGAGACCCAGTACTTC. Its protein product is CASSPSLAEKETQYF.

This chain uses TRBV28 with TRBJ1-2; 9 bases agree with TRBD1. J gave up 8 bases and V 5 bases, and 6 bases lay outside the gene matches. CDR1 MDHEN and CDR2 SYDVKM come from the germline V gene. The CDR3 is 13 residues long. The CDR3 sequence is CASSPDRGEGYTF. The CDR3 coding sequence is TGTGCCAGCAGTCCGGACAGGGGAGAGGGCTACACCTTC.